The 32 T cell receptor beta chains below come from one sample, sequenced in a study of graft-versus-host responses after intestinal transplantation. What these receptors recognize is not known. Sequenced by immunoSEQ multiplex PCR; TCRdb stores in-frame clones only, minus some. This table holds about 85,000 clones, around 90% found once. The sequencing here drew on unstimulated CD8+ T cells sorted from spleen or lymph node cells, taken before transplant. These receptors all stem from a human donor who was the organ donor for an intestinal transplant.

The chain employs TRBV18 and TRBJ2-7; 11 nucleotides match TRBD1. Unmatched junction bases numbered 7, after V lost 5 bases and J lost 7 bases. CDR1 is KGHSH and CDR2 is LQKENI in the germline V gene. The CDR3 consists of 14 residues. The CDR3 nucleotides read TGTGCCAGCTCAGGACAGGGGGCGCTGCGGGAGCAGTACTTC. This codes for CASSGQGALREQYF.

The V call is TRBV7-9, the J call TRBJ2-5, with TRBD2 matching 9 bases. The CDR3 has 15 amino acids. Germline values: CDR1 SEHNR, CDR2 FQNEAQ (reference sequence). The V and J ends lost 4 bases and 3 bases, in that order; junction bases with no gene match: 6. CDR3 sequence reads: CASSSTGTSKETQYF. The CDR3 region has the DNA TGTGCCAGCAGCTCCACCGGGACTAGCAAAGAGACCCAGTACTTC.

V is TRBV15 and J is TRBJ2-3, with 7 bases fitting TRBD2. The CDR3 runs 17 residues. The germline V gene encodes CDR1 LNHNV and CDR2 YYDKDF (reference sequence). The J segment lost 4 bases and the V segment lost 1 base, leaving 11 bases of the junction unmatched. The CDR3 is CATSRVGGRFMADTQYF. CDR3 nucleotides: TGTGCCACCAGCAGAGTAGGCGGGAGATTTATGGCAGATACGCAGTATTTT.

This chain uses TRBV7-9 with TRBJ2-1, with 11 nucleotides matching TRBD2. V gave up 5 bases and J gave up 0 bases; unmatched junction bases: 6. CDR3 length equals 17 residues. CDR1 is SEHNR and CDR2 is FQNEAQ in the germline V gene (reference sequence). The CDR3 sequence is CASSPTTSGSSYNEQFF. The CDR3 nucleotides read TGTGCCAGCAGCCCTACCACTAGCGGGAGCTCCTACAATGAGCAGTTCTTC.

Comment on this clone: The same CDR3 arises from other DNA sequences in this sample as well. This chain connects TRBV11-2 to TRBJ1-1; D is unclear. The CDR3 extends over 17 amino acids. V lost 0 bases and J 0 bases, leaving 14 bases between the germline ends. Per germline, CDR1 SGHAT and CDR2 FQNNGV. CDR3 in DNA: TGTGCCAGCAGCTTAGATATGCAGGTATGGTTGAACACTGAAGCTTTCTTT. This gives the protein CASSLDMQVWLNTEAFF.

The chain joins TRBV2 to TRBJ2-1, with D unclear. Germline-derived CDR1 and CDR2 are SNHLY and FYNNEI. Trimming took off 4 bases at V and 2 bases at J, with 6 bases between the two ends. This CDR3 spans 13 amino acids. The CDR3 sequence is CASSGTAYNEQFF. CDR3 DNA sequence: TGTGCCAGCAGTGGAACGGCCTACAATGAGCAGTTCTTC.

The rearrangement uses TRBV19 and TRBJ2-1; D is unresolved. This CDR3 region has 11 residues. The germline V gene has CDR1 LNHDA and CDR2 SQIVND (reference sequence). Trimming removed 5 bases at V and 6 bases at J, with 5 bases between. Written as DNA, the CDR3 is TGTGCCAGTAGTTTTTTCAATGAGCAGTTCTTC. Protein sequence: CASSFFNEQFF.

This clone came up once. The J gene is TRBJ2-5, the V gene TRBV7-9, with 12 positions matching TRBD2. There are 16 residues in the CDR3. V lost 4 bases to trimming and J lost 1 base; unmatched junction nucleotides: 4. The germline V gene has CDR1 SEHNR and CDR2 FQNEAQ (reference sequence). The CDR3 sequence is CASSSRLAGVQETQYF. Written as DNA, the CDR3 is TGTGCCAGCAGCTCCAGACTAGCGGGGGTCCAAGAGACCCAGTACTTC.

The rearrangement links TRBV5-1 to TRBJ2-5, with 7 positions matching TRBD1. The CDR3 covers 15 residues. J was trimmed by 5 bases and V by 4 bases; bases with no gene match: 11. Germline assignment: CDR1 SGHRS and CDR2 YFSETQ. The CDR3: CASSPTGATSETQYF. CDR3 bases: TGCGCCAGCAGCCCTACAGGGGCCACGAGCGAGACCCAGTACTTC.

The chain uses TRBV14 and TRBJ2-1; perhaps TRBD1 as D (5 bases). Germline V gives CDR1 SGHDN, CDR2 FVKESK. Trimming pared 1 base from V and 10 bases from J, leaving 5 bases between. The CDR3 runs to 11 residues. CDR3 protein: CASSQGGEQFF. The CDR3 bases are TGTGCCAGCAGCCAAGGGGGCGAGCAGTTCTTC.

This chain uses TRBV11-2 with TRBJ2-2, with TRBD1 matching 8 bases. CDR3 size: 15 residues. Germline loops: CDR1 SGHAT, CDR2 FQNNGV. V lost 4 bases and J lost 1; bases outside the gene matches: 2. The CDR3 spells CASSSGTGNTGELFF. The CDR3 DNA sequence: TGTGCCAGCAGCTCCGGGACAGGGAACACCGGGGAGCTGTTTTTT.

The chain has TRBV4-2 and TRBJ1-1, with 7 bases fitting TRBD1. The V and J ends lost 0 bases and 8 bases, in that order; junction bases with no gene match: 9. Germline V gives CDR1 LGHNA, CDR2 YNFKEQ. The CDR3 runs to 15 residues. CDR3 sequence: CASSQDTRWDSEAFF. The CDR3 DNA is TGTGCCAGCAGCCAAGATACCCGCTGGGACAGCGAAGCTTTCTTT.

This clone was seen a single time. This rearrangement joins TRBV9 to TRBJ1-6; D ambiguous. V lost 1 base to trimming and J lost 10 bases, with 12 bases between them. CDR3 size: 14 residues. Germline CDR1 is SGDLS and CDR2 is YYNGEE. This chain's CDR3 is CASSVNVVGSPLHF. CDR3 sequence (DNA): TGTGCCAGCAGCGTAAATGTAGTAGGGTCACCCCTCCACTTT.

The gene calls are TRBV7-8 and TRBJ1-5; no definite D call. Trimming left V 5 bases short and J 2 bases short, with 10 bases between. In germline, CDR1 is SGHVS, CDR2 FQNEAQ. This CDR3 comprises 14 residues. CDR3 loop: CASSQKTGNQPQHF. In DNA, the CDR3 is TGTGCCAGCAGCCAGAAAACGGGCAATCAGCCCCAGCATTTT.

This clone was seen a few times. This chain joins TRBV5-4 and TRBJ1-2; D remains ambiguous. Trimming pared 2 bases from V and 9 bases from J, leaving 14 bases between. Germline loops: CDR1 SGHNT, CDR2 YYREEE (reference sequence). The CDR3 contains 13 residues. Here the CDR3 reads CASSFEDTSRYTF. CDR3 in DNA: TGTGCCAGCAGCTTTGAAGACACCAGCCGCTACACCTTC.

The chain combines TRBV11-2 with TRBJ2-7; D not resolved. The CDR3 has 14 amino acids. Deletions cut 0 bases from V and 1 base from J, with 7 bases between. Germline V gives CDR1 SGHAT, CDR2 FQNNGV. The chain's CDR3 is CASSLEMGSYEQYF. CDR3 nucleotide sequence: TGTGCCAGCAGCTTAGAGATGGGGTCCTACGAGCAGTACTTC.

The chain couples TRBV11-2 to TRBJ2-5; 9 bases agree with TRBD2. This CDR3 spans 15 amino acids. Germline lookup yields CDR1 SGHAT and CDR2 FQNNGV. J gave up 0 bases and V 10 bases, and 9 bases lay outside the gene matches. The CDR3 reads CAIDRLAGNQETQYF. The DNA of the CDR3 is TGTGCCATCGATAGGCTAGCGGGGAACCAAGAGACCCAGTACTTC. Complete variable domain (other parts from reference TRBV11-2 and TRBJ2-5): EAGVAQSPRYKIIEKRQSVAFWCNPISGHATLYWYQQILGQGPKLLIQFQNNGVVDDSQLPKDRFSAERLKGVDSTLKIQPAKLEDSAVYLCAIDRLAGNQETQYFGPGTRLLVL.

The J gene is TRBJ2-7, the V gene TRBV6-5; 9 bases line up with TRBD1. The CDR3 consists of 14 residues. Germline CDR1 MNHEY, CDR2 SVGAGI. J lost 3 bases, V lost 4 bases, and 4 bases had no gene match. In DNA, the CDR3 is TGTGCCAGCAGTTCCTGGACAGGGGACTACGAGCAGTACTTC. The encoded protein is CASSSWTGDYEQYF.

V and J are TRBV2 and TRBJ2-3; D is possibly TRBD2 (5 bases). V lost 6 bases and J 5 bases, leaving 15 bases between the germline ends. Germline-derived CDR1 and CDR2 are SNHLY and FYNNEI. The CDR3 is made up of 14 amino acids. CDR3 nucleotides: TGTGCCAGCAGATTACTAGGGTGGGAAGATACGCAGTATTTT. Its translation: CASRLLGWEDTQYF.

The J gene is TRBJ2-3, the V gene TRBV6-5; D gene unclear. V was shortened by 8 bases and J by 2 bases, with 11 bases between the two germline ends. Germline-derived CDR1 and CDR2 are MNHEY and SVGAGI. The CDR3 has 13 amino acids. This CDR3 reads CASWSFPTDTQYF. DNA of the CDR3: TGTGCCAGCTGGAGCTTCCCCACAGATACGCAGTATTTT.

This rearrangement joins TRBV2 to TRBJ2-5; D uncertain. The ends were cut back, 5 bases at V and 5 bases at J, with 24 bases in the middle. This CDR3 is 17 amino acids long. Germline V gene lookup returns CDR1 SNHLY and CDR2 FYNNEI. The CDR3, as DNA: TGTGCCAGCAGTCATAGCTACGACATCCTAACAGAGGAGACCCAGTACTTC. It specifies CASSHSYDILTEETQYF.

The chain combines TRBV6-4 with TRBJ1-2, with 9 positions matching TRBD1. The germline gives CDR1 MRHNA, CDR2 SNTAGT. With V trimmed by 6 bases and J by 5 bases, 10 bases remained unmatched. This CDR3 is built from 15 residues. The CDR3 sequence is CASSIYLGTGYGYTF. The CDR3 DNA reads TGTGCCAGCAGCATCTATTTGGGGACAGGGTATGGCTACACCTTC.

Remarks on this clone: The same CDR3 arises from other DNA sequences in this sample as well. The gene calls are TRBV10-3 and TRBJ1-2; D is perhaps TRBD1 (5 bases). The CDR3 consists of 11 residues. The V end lost 8 bases, the J end lost 8 bases, and 12 bases lay between the germline ends. Germline assignment: CDR1 ENHRY and CDR2 SYGVKD. The CDR3 loop reads CAIGTGGGYTF. The CDR3 nucleotides are TGTGCCATCGGGACGGGTGGCGGCTACACCTTC.

The chain combines TRBV11-1 with TRBJ2-1; D ambiguous. The CDR3 extends over 12 amino acids. V lost 2 bases and J lost 7, with 6 bases in between. Looked up from germline, CDR1 is SGHAT and CDR2 is FQDESV (reference sequence). CDR3 in amino acids: CASSLWLNEQFF. The CDR3 DNA reads TGTGCCAGCAGCTTATGGTTAAATGAGCAGTTCTTC.

The chain recombines TRBV30 with TRBJ1-5; D is unresolved. Germline-derived CDR1 and CDR2 are GTSNPN and SVGIG (reference sequence). This CDR3 has 11 amino acids. Trimming took off 3 bases at V and 6 bases at J, with 6 bases between the two ends. The CDR3 loop reads CAWSAGQPQHF. The CDR3 bases are TGTGCCTGGAGCGCTGGTCAGCCCCAGCATTTT.

The V gene is TRBV29-1, the J gene TRBJ2-7, with D possibly matching TRBD1 (5 bases). Germline assignment: CDR1 SQVTM and CDR2 ANQGSEA. Trimming took off 4 bases at V and 4 bases at J, with 14 bases between the two ends. The CDR3 length is 13 residues. The CDR3 region is CSVAPNQGYEQYF. The CDR3 nucleotides read TGCAGCGTTGCTCCGAATCAGGGATACGAGCAGTACTTC.

The V and J genes are TRBV13 and TRBJ1-1; a possible D gene is TRBD1 (5 bases). The CDR3 totals 12 residues. V was trimmed by 5 bases and J by 8 bases, leaving 12 bases between them. The germline V gene encodes CDR1 PRHDT and CDR2 FYEKMQ (reference sequence). CDR3 in amino acids: CASSTPGGEAFF. CDR3 nucleotides: TGTGCCAGCAGCACCCCGGGGGGAGAAGCTTTCTTT.

The V gene is TRBV7-6, the J gene TRBJ2-1; unclear D gene. This CDR3 is built from 15 residues. V was cut by 7 bases and J by 0 bases, with 13 bases left in between. Germline CDR1 SGHVS, CDR2 FNYEAQ. The CDR3 region is CASTYSSLSYNEQFF. CDR3 nucleotides: TGTGCCAGCACCTATTCCAGCCTCTCCTACAATGAGCAGTTCTTC.

The CDR3 bases are TGTGCCAGCAGTTCCCGACTAGCGGGGATTTGGGGTGAGCAGTTCTTC. Translation: CASSSRLAGIWGEQFF. The chain uses TRBV2 and TRBJ2-1, with 11 bases fitting TRBD2. CDR3 length equals 16 residues. Per the germline V gene, CDR1 is SNHLY and CDR2 is FYNNEI. V dropped 5 bases and J dropped 9; count of bases not matched to a gene: 12.

This chain links TRBV7-8 with TRBJ2-7; TRBD2 matches at 10 bases. Germline values: CDR1 SGHVS, CDR2 FQNEAQ. There are 16 residues in the CDR3. The V and J ends lost 2 bases and 5 bases, in that order; junction bases with no gene match: 9. CDR3 in amino acids: CASSLPASGSRNEQYF. DNA of the CDR3: TGTGCCAGCAGCTTACCCGCTAGCGGGAGCCGAAACGAGCAGTACTTC.

This sequence joins TRBV7-2 and TRBJ2-7; 9 nucleotides match TRBD2. V trimming: 5 bases; J trimming: 3 bases; junction bases outside the gene matches: 17. The CDR3 loop spans 18 amino acids. CDR1 and CDR2 (germline): SGHTA, FQGNSA. The CDR3 reads CASSLYASRIAGDYEQYF. In DNA form, the CDR3 reads TGTGCCAGCAGCCTTTACGCTAGCAGAATAGCGGGAGACTACGAGCAGTACTTC.

The chain uses TRBV5-1 and TRBJ1-1; the match to TRBD1 covers 11 bases. With 5 bases clipped from V and 4 bases from J, the junction kept 4 bases outside the gene matches. This CDR3 has 14 residues. Per the germline V gene, CDR1 is SGHRS and CDR2 is YFSETQ. The DNA of the CDR3 is TGCGCCAGCAGGGCCGGGACAGGGGGCACTGAAGCTTTCTTT. Protein sequence: CASRAGTGGTEAFF.